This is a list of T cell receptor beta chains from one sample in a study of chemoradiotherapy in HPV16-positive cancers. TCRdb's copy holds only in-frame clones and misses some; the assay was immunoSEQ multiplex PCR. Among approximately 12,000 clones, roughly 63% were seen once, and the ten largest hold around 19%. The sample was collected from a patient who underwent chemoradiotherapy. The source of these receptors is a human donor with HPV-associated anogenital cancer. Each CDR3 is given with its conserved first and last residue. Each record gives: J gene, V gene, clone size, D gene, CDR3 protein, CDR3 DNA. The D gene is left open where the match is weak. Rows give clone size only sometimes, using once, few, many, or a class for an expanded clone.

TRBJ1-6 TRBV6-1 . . CASSRTGYNSPLHF TGTGCCAGCAGTCGGACGGGTTATAATTCACCCCTCCACTTT
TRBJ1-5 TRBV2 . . CASSYDRRNQPQHF TGTGCCAGCAGTTATGACAGGCGCAATCAGCCCCAGCATTTT
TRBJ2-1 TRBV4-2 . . CASSQDGVKGPYNEQFF TGTGCCAGCAGCCAAGATGGCGTTAAGGGCCCCTACAATGAGCAGTTCTTC
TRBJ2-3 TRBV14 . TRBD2 CASSQGSGGPDWWLDTQYF TGTGCCAGCAGCCAAGGAAGCGGGGGGCCCGATTGGTGGTTAGATACGCAGTATTTT
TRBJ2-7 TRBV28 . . CASSFGVLSYEQYF TGTGCCAGCAGTTTTGGGGTATTATCCTACGAGCAGTACTTC
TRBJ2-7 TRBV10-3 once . CAISESGGEQYF TGTGCCATCAGTGAGTCGGGGGGCGAGCAGTACTTC
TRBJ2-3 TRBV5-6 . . CASSFGLGADTQYF TGTGCCAGCAGCTTCGGCCTAGGGGCAGATACGCAGTATTTT
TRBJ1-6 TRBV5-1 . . CASSLEGGQGSPLHF TGCGCCAGCAGCCTGGAAGGGGGGCAAGGTTCACCCCTCCACTTT
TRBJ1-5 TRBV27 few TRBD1 CASSFLQGVQHF TGTGCCAGCAGTTTTTTACAGGGGGTCCAGCATTTT
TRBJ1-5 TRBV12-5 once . CASGTGGGELPPQHF TGTGCTAGTGGTACCGGGGGAGGAGAACTGCCGCCCCAGCATTTT
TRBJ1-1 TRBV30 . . CAWNTKPGQLTEAFF TGTGCCTGGAATACTAAGCCGGGGCAGCTAACTGAAGCTTTCTTT
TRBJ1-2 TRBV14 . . CASSTGRYGYTF TGTGCCAGCAGTACAGGGCGCTATGGCTACACCTTC
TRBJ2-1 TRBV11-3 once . CASSLDTYNEQFF TGTGCCAGCAGCTTAGATACCTACAATGAGCAGTTCTTC
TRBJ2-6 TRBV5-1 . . CASSPLTAGANVLTF TGCGCCAGCAGCCCCCTGACAGCTGGGGCCAACGTCCTGACTTTC
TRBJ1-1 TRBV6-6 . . CASSYEDSRNAFF TGTGCCAGCAGTTACGAGGACAGTCGCAACGCTTTCTTT
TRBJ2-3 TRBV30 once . CAWDPRRRSAPSTDTQYF TGTGCCTGGGATCCCCGACGGAGATCCGCCCCTAGCACAGATACGCAGTATTTT
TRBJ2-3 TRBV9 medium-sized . CASSVAGSPTDTQYF TGTGCCAGCAGCGTAGCTGGTTCACCCACAGATACGCAGTATTTT